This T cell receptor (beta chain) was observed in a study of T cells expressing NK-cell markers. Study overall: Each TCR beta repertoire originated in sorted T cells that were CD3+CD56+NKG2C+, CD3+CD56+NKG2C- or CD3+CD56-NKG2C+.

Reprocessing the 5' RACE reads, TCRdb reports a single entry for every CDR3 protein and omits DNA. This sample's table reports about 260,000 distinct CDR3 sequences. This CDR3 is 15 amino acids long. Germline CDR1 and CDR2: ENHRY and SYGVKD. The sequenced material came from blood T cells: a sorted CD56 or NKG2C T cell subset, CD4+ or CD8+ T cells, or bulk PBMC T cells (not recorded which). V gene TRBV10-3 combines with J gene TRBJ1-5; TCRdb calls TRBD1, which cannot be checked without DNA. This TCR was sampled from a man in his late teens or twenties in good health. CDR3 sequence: CAISEEQGGYQPQHF.